This TCR beta chain appears in the sequencing data of a study of radiotherapy plus CTLA-4 blockade in lung cancer. Study-wide background: Objective response rate was 15% to 20%; disease control rate, under 35%.

CDR1 and CDR2 from the germline V gene are SGHRS and YFSETQ. Between the trimmed V and J ends, which lost 0 bases and 0 bases, there was a span of 15 bases. This CDR3 spans 18 amino acids. Findings of the study overall: In blood, TCR clones derived from the tumor expanded after radiotherapy plus ipilimumab.

Turning to this clone: Its antigen is as yet unknown.

Method: immunoSEQ multiplex PCR; TCRdb's copy keeps in-frame clones and lacks some. The data show more than 75,000 clones, approximately 80% seen once. The sample in question was peripheral blood, obtained from a patient treated with radiotherapy plus ipilimumab. The chain carries TRBV5-1 and TRBJ1-4, with a weak D call TRBD1 (5 bases). This clonotype originated in a human donor with non-small cell lung cancer that progressed on radiotherapy plus ipilimumab. The CDR3 is CASSLVTGISATNEKLFF. The CDR3 DNA reads TGCGCCAGCAGCTTGGTAACAGGCATTAGTGCAACTAATGAAAAACTGTTTTTT.